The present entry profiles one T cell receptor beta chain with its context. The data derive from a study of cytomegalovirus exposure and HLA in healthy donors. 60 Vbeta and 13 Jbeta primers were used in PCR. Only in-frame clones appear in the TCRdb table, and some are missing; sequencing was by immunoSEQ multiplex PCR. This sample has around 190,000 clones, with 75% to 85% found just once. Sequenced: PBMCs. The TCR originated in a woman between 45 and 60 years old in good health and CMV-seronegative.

The CDR3 reads CASSQVGTSTNYGYTF. CDR3 bases: TGCGCCAGCAGCCAAGTCGGAACTTCGACAAACTATGGCTACACCTTC. The chain joins TRBV4-1 to TRBJ1-2; the D is unclear. The germline gives CDR1 MGHRA, CDR2 YSYEKL. The length of the CDR3 is 16 residues. Trimming removed 1 base at V and 2 bases at J, with 14 bases between.